A single sample is the source of the 8 T cell receptor beta chains below, sequenced in a study of CD8 T cells in Susac syndrome (dated by TCRdb to the late 2010s). Library preparation used the immunoSEQ multiplex PCR assay. RNA was extracted with the RNeasy kit and roughly 0.5 to 1 ug was reverse transcribed using random hexamers. Clones were called with MiXCR by TCRdb after fastp trimmed the public reads at Q25, and only in-frame beta chains were retained. Merged by CDR3 protein, the rows form single entries marked with the most common genes and DNA. The sample includes some 120,000 distinct CDR3 sequences, with about 95% observed a single time. The biggest ten clones account for around 0.087% of the sample. Sequencing used CD4+ T cells from PBMCs. All receptors derive from a human donor in good health.

This clonotype has a single count. This rearrangement joins TRBV7-8 to TRBJ1-5; the D gene is possibly TRBD1 (5 bases). The germline V and J ends were trimmed by 5 bases and 7 bases, with 18 bases remaining between them. The length of the CDR3 is 15 residues. Per germline, CDR1 SGHVS and CDR2 FQNEAQ. In nucleotides, the CDR3 is TGTGCCAGCAGCCCGGGGGATAGACGTCGGCAGCCCCAGCATTTT. It is translated as CASSPGDRRRQPQHF.

This chain links TRBV7-2 with TRBJ2-7; D not resolved. CDR3 length: 13 residues. The germline V gene has CDR1 SGHTA and CDR2 FQGNSA. V shed 2 bases and J shed 2 bases, with 7 bases lying between them. DNA for the CDR3: TGTGCCAGCAGCTTAAGGGCCCCCTACGAGCAGTACTTC. Its translation: CASSLRAPYEQYF.

The chain has TRBV4-3 and TRBJ2-1; 11 nucleotides line up with TRBD2. The CDR3 length is 17 residues. After removal of 0 bases from V and 7 bases from J, the junction contained 8 bases not matched to a gene. The germline V gene has CDR1 LGHNA and CDR2 YSLEER. CDR3 DNA: TGCGCCAGCAGCCAAGATTCGGCTAGCGGGAGGAAAAATGAGCAGTTCTTC. Amino acid sequence: CASSQDSASGRKNEQFF.

The CDR3 spells CSASGTSNTGELFF. The CDR3 nucleotides are TGCAGTGCTTCCGGGACTAGCAACACCGGGGAGCTGTTTTTT. This rearrangement joins TRBV20-1 to TRBJ2-2; 9 nucleotides align to TRBD2. Germline CDR1 and CDR2: DFQATT and SNEGSKA (reference sequence). After removal of 5 bases from V and 2 bases from J, the junction contained 3 bases not matched to a gene. The CDR3 spans 14 residues.

The V call is TRBV6-1, the J call TRBJ2-1; 10 bases are shared with TRBD2. V dropped 10 bases and J dropped 13; count of bases not matched to a gene: 16. The CDR3 length is 14 residues. The germline CDR1 and CDR2 sequences are MNHNS and SASEGT. CDR3 nucleotide sequence: TGTGCCAACTCCGGGCTAGCGGGAGCGAACGCCCAGTTCTTC. Translating gives CANSGLAGANAQFF.

This chain links TRBV29-1 with TRBJ1-3, with unresolved D. The germline gives CDR1 SQVTM, CDR2 ANQGSEA. Trimming removed 3 bases at V and 7 bases at J, with 7 bases between. The CDR3 length is 11 residues. The DNA of the CDR3 is TGCAGCGTTGATGACGGTAACACCATATATTTT. This encodes CSVDDGNTIYF.

The chain links TRBV7-9 to TRBJ2-3; the D gene is possibly TRBD2 (5 bases). Germline CDR1 reads SEHNR; CDR2 reads FQNEAQ (reference sequence). The V gene lost 5 bases and the J gene lost 2 bases, with 26 bases spanning the gap. This CDR3 is built from 19 residues. Here the CDR3 reads CASSPLNFGTSRDTDTQYF. Here the CDR3 DNA reads TGTGCCAGCAGCCCCCTGAACTTTGGTACGTCACGGGACACAGATACGCAGTATTTT.

V usage is TRBV10-3 and J usage is TRBJ2-5, with TRBD2 matching over 11 bases. This CDR3 spans 15 amino acids. With V trimmed by 9 bases and J by 0 bases, 6 bases remained unmatched. Germline CDR1 is ENHRY and CDR2 is SYGVKD. This CDR3 is CAILPGLADQETQYF. As DNA, the CDR3 is TGTGCCATTCTCCCGGGACTAGCGGACCAAGAGACCCAGTACTTC.